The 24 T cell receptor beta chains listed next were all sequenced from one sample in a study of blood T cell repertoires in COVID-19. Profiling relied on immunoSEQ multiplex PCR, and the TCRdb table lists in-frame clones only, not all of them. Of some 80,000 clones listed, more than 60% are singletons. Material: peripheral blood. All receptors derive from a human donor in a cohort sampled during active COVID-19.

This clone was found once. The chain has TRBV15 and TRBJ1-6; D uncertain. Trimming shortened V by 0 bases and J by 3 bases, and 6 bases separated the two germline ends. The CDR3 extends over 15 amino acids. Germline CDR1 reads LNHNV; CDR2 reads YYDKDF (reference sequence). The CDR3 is CATSRDRLYNSPLHF. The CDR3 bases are TGTGCCACCAGCAGAGACAGGCTCTATAATTCACCCCTCCACTTT.

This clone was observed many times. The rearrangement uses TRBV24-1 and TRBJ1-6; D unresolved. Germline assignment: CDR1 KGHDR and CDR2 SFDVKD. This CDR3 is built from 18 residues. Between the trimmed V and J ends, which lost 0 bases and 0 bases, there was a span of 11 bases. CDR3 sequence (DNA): TGTGCCACCAGTGATTTGCGTCCCCGTTTCTCCTATAATTCACCCCTCCACTTT. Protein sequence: CATSDLRPRFSYNSPLHF.

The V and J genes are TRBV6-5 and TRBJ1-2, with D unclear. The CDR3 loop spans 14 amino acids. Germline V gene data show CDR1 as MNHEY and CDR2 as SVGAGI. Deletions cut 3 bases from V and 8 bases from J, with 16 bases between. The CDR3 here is CASSYSLGGSGYTF. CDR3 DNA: TGTGCCAGCAGTTATAGTCTGGGCGGGTCGGGCTACACCTTC.

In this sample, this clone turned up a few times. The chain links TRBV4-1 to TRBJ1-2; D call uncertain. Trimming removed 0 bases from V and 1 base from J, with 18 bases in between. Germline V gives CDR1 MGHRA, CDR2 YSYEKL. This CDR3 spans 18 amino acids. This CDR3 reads CASSQDRVGAGYNYGYTF. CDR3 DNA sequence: TGCGCCAGCAGCCAAGATCGAGTAGGCGCAGGTTATAACTATGGCTACACCTTC.

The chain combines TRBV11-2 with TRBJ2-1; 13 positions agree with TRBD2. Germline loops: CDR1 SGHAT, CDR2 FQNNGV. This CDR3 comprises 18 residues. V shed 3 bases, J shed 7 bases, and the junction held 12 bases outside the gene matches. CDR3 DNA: TGTGCCAGCAGCTTCACCCTAGGACTAGCGGGAGAATTTAATGAGCAGTTCTTC. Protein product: CASSFTLGLAGEFNEQFF.

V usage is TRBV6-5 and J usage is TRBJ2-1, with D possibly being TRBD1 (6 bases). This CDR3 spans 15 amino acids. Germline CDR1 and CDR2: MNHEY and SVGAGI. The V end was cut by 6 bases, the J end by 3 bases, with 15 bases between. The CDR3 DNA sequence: TGTGCCAGCAGCCTCAAGGGGGACGGCTACAATGAGCAGTTCTTC. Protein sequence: CASSLKGDGYNEQFF.

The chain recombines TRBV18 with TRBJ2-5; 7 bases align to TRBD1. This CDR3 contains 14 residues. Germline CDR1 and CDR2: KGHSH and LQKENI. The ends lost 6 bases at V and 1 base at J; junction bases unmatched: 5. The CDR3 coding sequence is TGTGCCAGCTCGGCCTGGGACAGCCAAGAGACCCAGTACTTC. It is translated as CASSAWDSQETQYF.

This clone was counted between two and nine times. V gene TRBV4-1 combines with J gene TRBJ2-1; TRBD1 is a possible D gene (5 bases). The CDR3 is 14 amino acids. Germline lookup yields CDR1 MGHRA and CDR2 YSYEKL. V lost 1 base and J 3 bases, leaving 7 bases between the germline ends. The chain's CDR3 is CASSQGGYYNEQFF. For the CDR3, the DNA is TGCGCCAGCAGCCAAGGGGGCTACTACAATGAGCAGTTCTTC.

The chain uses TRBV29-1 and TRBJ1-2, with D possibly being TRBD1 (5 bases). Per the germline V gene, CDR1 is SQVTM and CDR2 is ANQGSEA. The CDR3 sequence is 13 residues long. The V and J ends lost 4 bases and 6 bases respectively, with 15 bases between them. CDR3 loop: CSVVVREVDGYTF. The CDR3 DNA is TGCAGCGTTGTGGTCAGGGAGGTCGATGGCTACACCTTC.

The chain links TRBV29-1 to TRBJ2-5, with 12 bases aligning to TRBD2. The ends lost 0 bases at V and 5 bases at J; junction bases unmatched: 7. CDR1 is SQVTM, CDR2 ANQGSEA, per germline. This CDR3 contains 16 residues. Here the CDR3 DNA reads TGCAGCGTTGAAGATAGGACTAGCGGGGAGGGGGAGACCCAGTACTTC. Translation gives CSVEDRTSGEGETQYF.

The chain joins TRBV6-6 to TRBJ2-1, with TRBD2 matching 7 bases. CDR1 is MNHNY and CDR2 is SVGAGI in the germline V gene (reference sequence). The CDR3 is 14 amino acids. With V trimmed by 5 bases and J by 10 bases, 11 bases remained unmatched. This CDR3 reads CASSGGLGGLEQFF. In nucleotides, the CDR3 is TGTGCCAGCAGTGGAGGACTAGGTGGATTGGAGCAGTTCTTC.

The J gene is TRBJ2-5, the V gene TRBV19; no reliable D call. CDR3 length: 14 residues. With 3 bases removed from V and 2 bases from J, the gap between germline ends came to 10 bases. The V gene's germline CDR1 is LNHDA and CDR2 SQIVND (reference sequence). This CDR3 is CASSIRSGQETQYF. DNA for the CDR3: TGTGCCAGTAGTATTCGTTCAGGTCAAGAGACCCAGTACTTC.

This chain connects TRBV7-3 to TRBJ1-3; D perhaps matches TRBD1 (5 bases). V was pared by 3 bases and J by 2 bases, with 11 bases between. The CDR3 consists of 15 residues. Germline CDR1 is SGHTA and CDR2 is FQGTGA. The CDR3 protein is CASSLGQGPGNTIYF. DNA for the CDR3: TGTGCCAGCAGCTTGGGTCAGGGCCCTGGAAACACCATATATTTT. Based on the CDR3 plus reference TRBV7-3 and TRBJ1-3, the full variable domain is GAGVSQTPSNKVTEKGKYVELRCDPISGHTALYWYRQSLGQGPEFLIYFQGTGAADDSGLPNDRFFAVRPEGSVSTLKIQRTERGDSAVYLCASSLGQGPGNTIYFGEGSWLTVV.

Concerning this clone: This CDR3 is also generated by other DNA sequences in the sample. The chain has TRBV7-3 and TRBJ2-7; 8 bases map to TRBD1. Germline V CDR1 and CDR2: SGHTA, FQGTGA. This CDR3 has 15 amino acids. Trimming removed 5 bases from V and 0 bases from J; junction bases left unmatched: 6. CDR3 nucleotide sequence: TGTGCCAGCAGCCCCGACAGGGGCCCCTCCTACGAGCAGTACTTC. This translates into CASSPDRGPSYEQYF.

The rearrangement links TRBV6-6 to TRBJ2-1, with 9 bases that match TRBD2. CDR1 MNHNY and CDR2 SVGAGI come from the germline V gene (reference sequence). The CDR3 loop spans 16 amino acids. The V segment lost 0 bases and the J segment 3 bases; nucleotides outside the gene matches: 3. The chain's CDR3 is CASSYSSGGFYNEQFF. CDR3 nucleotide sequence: TGTGCCAGCAGTTACTCGAGCGGGGGGTTCTACAATGAGCAGTTCTTC.

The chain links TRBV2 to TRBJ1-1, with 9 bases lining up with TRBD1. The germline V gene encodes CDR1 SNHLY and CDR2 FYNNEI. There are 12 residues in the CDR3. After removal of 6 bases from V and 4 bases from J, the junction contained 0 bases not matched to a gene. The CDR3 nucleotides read TGTGCCAGCAGACAGGGGGCCACTGAAGCTTTCTTT. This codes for CASRQGATEAFF.

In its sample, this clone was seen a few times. Here the CDR3 reads CASSPQTGTNEKLFF. CDR3 bases: TGTGCCAGCAGCCCCCAGACAGGGACAAATGAAAAACTGTTTTTT. V usage is TRBV11-2 and J usage is TRBJ1-4; 7 bases match TRBD1. CDR3 size: 15 residues. V was pared by 5 bases and J by 5 bases, with 8 bases of the junction left unmatched. Germline-derived CDR1 and CDR2 are SGHAT and FQNNGV.

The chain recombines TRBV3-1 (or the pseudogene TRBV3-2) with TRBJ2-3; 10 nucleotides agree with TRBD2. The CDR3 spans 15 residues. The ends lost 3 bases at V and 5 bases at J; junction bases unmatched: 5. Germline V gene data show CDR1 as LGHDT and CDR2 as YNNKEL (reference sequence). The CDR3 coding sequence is TGTGCCAGCAGCCATACTAGCGGGATGGGAGATACGCAGTATTTT. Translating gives CASSHTSGMGDTQYF.

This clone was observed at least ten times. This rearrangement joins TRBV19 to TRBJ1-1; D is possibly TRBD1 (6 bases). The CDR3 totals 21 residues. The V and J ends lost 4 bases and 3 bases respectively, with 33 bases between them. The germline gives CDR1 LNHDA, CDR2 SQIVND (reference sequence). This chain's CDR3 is CASSRFEGDSERGARDTEAFF. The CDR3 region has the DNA TGTGCCAGTAGTAGGTTCGAGGGCGACTCGGAACGGGGGGCTCGGGACACTGAAGCTTTCTTT.

As DNA, the CDR3 is TGTGCCAGCAGCTTGAGTACAGGCGAGACCCAGTACTTC. Amino acids: CASSLSTGETQYF. The chain is built from TRBV7-2 and TRBJ2-5; possible D gene TRBD1, 5 bases. V was pared by 3 bases and J by 5 bases, with 10 bases between. Germline V gene sequence: CDR1 SGHTA, CDR2 FQGNSA. CDR3 length equals 13 residues.

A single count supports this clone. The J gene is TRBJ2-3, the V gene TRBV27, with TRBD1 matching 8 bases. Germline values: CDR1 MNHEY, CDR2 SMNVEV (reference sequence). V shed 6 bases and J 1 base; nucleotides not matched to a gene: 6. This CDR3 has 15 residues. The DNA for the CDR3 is TGTGCCAGCAGCACCCCGGGACAGGGCACAGATACGCAGTATTTT. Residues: CASSTPGQGTDTQYF.

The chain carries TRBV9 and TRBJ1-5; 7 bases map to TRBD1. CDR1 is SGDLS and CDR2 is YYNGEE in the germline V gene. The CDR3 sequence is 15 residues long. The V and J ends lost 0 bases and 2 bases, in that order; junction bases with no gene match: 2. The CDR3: CASSVEGQGNQPQHF. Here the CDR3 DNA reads TGTGCCAGCAGCGTAGAAGGACAGGGCAATCAGCCCCAGCATTTT.

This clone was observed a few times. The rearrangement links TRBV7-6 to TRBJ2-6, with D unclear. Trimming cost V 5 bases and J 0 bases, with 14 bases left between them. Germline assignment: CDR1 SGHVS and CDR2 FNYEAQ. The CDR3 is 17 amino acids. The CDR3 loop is CASSPLTLPSGANVLTF. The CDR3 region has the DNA TGTGCCAGCAGCCCTCTTACTCTCCCCTCTGGGGCCAACGTCCTGACTTTC.

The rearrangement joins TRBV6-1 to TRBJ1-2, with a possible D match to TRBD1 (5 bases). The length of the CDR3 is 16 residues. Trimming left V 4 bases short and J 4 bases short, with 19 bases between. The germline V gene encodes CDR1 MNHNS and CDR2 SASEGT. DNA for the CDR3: TGTGCCAGCAGTGCCGGTTGGGGCCTCGACTTCTATGGCTACACCTTC. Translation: CASSAGWGLDFYGYTF.